These 15 T cell receptor beta chains came from one sample sequenced in a study of blood T cell repertoires in COVID-19. The repertoire was sequenced with immunoSEQ multiplex PCR; TCRdb's copy has only in-frame clones and lacks some. This table has 150,000 to 190,000 clones, about 85% appearing once. Sequenced input: peripheral blood. These receptors all come from a woman in her 70s with acute or convalescent COVID-19.

V is TRBV12-3 or TRBV12-4 and J is TRBJ2-1; no definite D call. The CDR3 covers 11 residues. V dropped 5 bases and J dropped 6 bases, with 5 bases sitting between them. The CDR3 region has the DNA TGTGCCAGCAGTCCCCTCAATGAGCAGTTCTTC. Its protein is CASSPLNEQFF.

The chain employs TRBV12-2 and TRBJ2-2; TRBD2 was called by the table and not checked on the DNA. TRBV12-2 is noted as a pseudogene. CDR3 length equals 15 residues. CDR3 nucleotides: TGTGCAAGTCGCTCGAGGCCGGAGATCACCGGGGAGCTGTTTTTT. Translated, it gives CASRSRPEITGELFF.

This chain connects TRBV30 to TRBJ2-7, with TRBD1 matching 8 bases. Per germline, CDR1 GTSNPN and CDR2 SVGIG (reference sequence). The CDR3 runs 17 residues. J gave up 2 bases and V 3 bases, and 15 bases lay outside the gene matches. CDR3 DNA: TGTGCCTGGAGCGAGGACTTCGGGACAGGTTCCCCCTACGAGCAGTACGTC. It is translated as CAWSEDFGTGSPYEQYV.

The V gene is TRBV28, the J gene TRBJ2-7, with 7 bases that match TRBD1. In germline, CDR1 is MDHEN, CDR2 SYDVKM. J lost 2 bases, V lost 4 bases, and 5 bases had no gene match. This CDR3 region has 14 residues. DNA for the CDR3: TGTGCCAGCAGTTCAGGGGGAACGGCCTACGAGCAGTACGTC. It is translated as CASSSGGTAYEQYV.

The CDR3 nucleotides read TGTGCCATCAAAGGGGTGGTGGACACTGAAGCTTTCTTT. Translation gives CAIKGVVDTEAFF. V usage is TRBV10-3 and J usage is TRBJ1-1; TRBD1 is a possible D gene (5 bases). The CDR3 is 13 amino acids. V lost 7 bases to trimming and J lost 3 bases, with 12 bases between them. Germline V gene data show CDR1 as ENHRY and CDR2 as SYGVKD.

The V gene is TRBV29-1, the J gene TRBJ1-2; D gene ambiguous. The V and J ends lost 6 bases and 0 bases respectively, with 11 bases between them. Looked up from germline, CDR1 is SQVTM and CDR2 is ANQGSEA. The CDR3 sequence is 13 residues long. Here the CDR3 reads CSVGTGTNYGYTF. The CDR3 DNA reads as TGCAGCGTCGGAACCGGGACTAACTATGGCTACACCTTC.

The J gene is TRBJ1-3, the V gene TRBV7-2; 8 bases are a match to TRBD1. Germline CDR1 reads SGHTA; CDR2 reads FQGNSA. CDR3 length: 17 residues. V was pared by 3 bases and J by 2 bases, with 9 bases of the junction left unmatched. The CDR3, as DNA: TGTGCCAGCAGCTTTTACCGCGGACAGGGAGCTGGAAACACCATATATTTT. It encodes CASSFYRGQGAGNTIYF. The variable domain in full, with the rest retrieved from reference TRBV7-2 and TRBJ1-3, is GAGVSQSPSNKVTEKGKDVELRCDPISGHTALYWYRQSLGQGLEFLIYFQGNSAPDKSGLPSDRFSAERTGGSVSTLTIQRTQQEDSAVYLCASSFYRGQGAGNTIYFGEGSWLTVV.

The chain couples TRBV4-2 to TRBJ2-2; D is ambiguous. Germline assignment: CDR1 LGHNA and CDR2 YNFKEQ. This CDR3 has 14 residues. Trimming removed 1 base from V and 2 bases from J, with 5 bases in between. The CDR3 region is CASSQVSNTGELFF. The CDR3 coding sequence is TGTGCCAGCAGCCAAGTAAGCAACACCGGGGAGCTGTTTTTT.

The chain joins TRBV7-8 to TRBJ2-2, with 7 bases fitting TRBD2. Trimming took 4 bases from V and 2 from J; bases not matched to a gene: 13. The germline CDR1 and CDR2 sequences are SGHVS and FQNEAQ. The CDR3 spans 18 residues. Here the CDR3 DNA reads TGTGCCAGCAGCTCGAGGACGGGAGCGGGAACAAACACCGGGGAGCTGTTTTTT. It encodes CASSSRTGAGTNTGELFF.

This clone was counted a single time. This sequence joins TRBV25-1 and TRBJ2-2; 7 bases match TRBD1. The CDR3 consists of 17 residues. The V gene's germline CDR1 is MGHDK and CDR2 SYGVNS. V lost 3 bases and J lost 4; bases outside the gene matches: 11. The CDR3 region has the DNA TGTGCCAGCAGTGACCCTTCGTTAAGGGGGCCCACCGGGGAGCTGTTTTTT. Its translation: CASSDPSLRGPTGELFF.

The chain couples TRBV24-1 to TRBJ2-3, with TRBD1 as a possible D gene (6 bases). Deletions cut 3 bases from V and 6 bases from J, with 15 bases between. CDR1 is KGHDR and CDR2 is SFDVKD in the germline V gene. This CDR3 spans 15 amino acids. In DNA form, the CDR3 reads TGTGCCACCAGTGATCCTAACAGGGTTTGGGATACGCAGTATTTT. Protein product: CATSDPNRVWDTQYF.

V is TRBV6-5 and J is TRBJ1-2; D remains ambiguous. Trimming cost V 0 bases and J 1 base, with 12 bases left between them. Germline V gene lookup returns CDR1 MNHEY and CDR2 SVGAGI. The CDR3 consists of 16 residues. The CDR3 sequence is CASSYSAGFRNYGYTF. The DNA for the CDR3 is TGTGCCAGCAGTTACTCCGCGGGGTTTCGTAACTATGGCTACACCTTC.

This clone was observed a handful of times. This chain uses TRBV2 with TRBJ1-6; D unclear. CDR1 SNHLY and CDR2 FYNNEI come from the germline V gene. The CDR3 has 12 amino acids. V was pared by 7 bases and J by 9 bases, with 10 bases between. As DNA, the CDR3 is TGTGCCAGCACGGCGGAATCTTCACCCCTCCACTTT. It codes for CASTAESSPLHF.

The V call is TRBV5-1, the J call TRBJ2-1; 11 nucleotides match TRBD2. Germline lookup yields CDR1 SGHRS and CDR2 YFSETQ. There are 16 residues in the CDR3. V shed 1 base and J 1 base; nucleotides not matched to a gene: 1. The CDR3 sequence is CASSLTSGGSYNEQFF. The CDR3 DNA follows: TGCGCCAGCAGCTTGACTAGCGGGGGATCCTACAATGAGCAGTTCTTC. Full variable domain (missing parts from reference TRBV5-1 and TRBJ2-1): KAGVTQTPRYLIKTRGQQVTLSCSPISGHRSVSWYQQTPGQGLQFLFEYFSETQRNKGNFPGRFSGRQFSNSRSEMNVSTLELGDSALYLCASSLTSGGSYNEQFFGPGTRLTVL.

The V and J genes are TRBV14 and TRBJ2-1; 7 bases fit TRBD1. CDR3 length equals 12 residues. The germline gives CDR1 SGHDN, CDR2 FVKESK. V was pared by 5 bases and J by 12 bases, with 7 bases of the junction left unmatched. CDR3 loop: CASSSTGIGQFF. The CDR3 DNA reads as TGTGCCAGCAGCTCGACAGGGATTGGGCAGTTCTTC. Combining the CDR3 with reference TRBV14 and TRBJ2-1 gives the whole variable domain EAGVTQFPSHSVIEKGQTVTLRCDPISGHDNLYWYRRVMGKEIKFLLHFVKESKQDESGMPNNRFLAERTGGTYSTLKVQPAELEDSGVYFCASSSTGIGQFFGPGTRLTVL.